The next 15 T cell receptor beta chains were all read from a single sample in a study of blood T cell repertoires in COVID-19. TCRdb's copy holds only in-frame clones and misses some; the assay was immunoSEQ multiplex PCR. The data hold hundreds of thousands of clones, with around 91% observed a single time. The sequenced sample consisted of PBMCs or T cells enriched from blood (not recorded which). The source of these receptors is a man aged 30 to 39 who had recovered from COVID-19.

V usage is TRBV9 and J usage is TRBJ1-1, with a possible D match to TRBD1 (6 bases). CDR1 and CDR2 from the germline V gene are SGDLS and YYNGEE. CDR3 size: 15 residues. The V and J ends lost 3 bases and 2 bases respectively, with 14 bases between them. The CDR3 sequence is CASSASGQPNTEAFF. CDR3 in DNA: TGTGCCAGCAGCGCGTCGGGACAACCAAACACTGAAGCTTTCTTT.

Turning to this clone: Other nucleotide sequences in the sample specify the same CDR3. The chain combines TRBV7-9 with TRBJ1-5; the D is unclear. The V end was cut by 5 bases, the J end by 5 bases, with 7 bases between. This CDR3 region has 12 residues. The germline V gene has CDR1 SEHNR and CDR2 FQNEAQ (reference sequence). The CDR3 DNA sequence: TGTGCCAGCAGCCGCGGTGATCAGCCCCAGCATTTT. It yields the protein CASSRGDQPQHF.

This chain joins TRBV2 and TRBJ1-1; D is unclear. V was shortened by 6 bases and J by 0 bases, with 11 bases between the two germline ends. This CDR3 comprises 14 residues. The germline gives CDR1 SNHLY, CDR2 FYNNEI. CDR3 protein: CASRLRGMNTEAFF. CDR3 sequence (DNA): TGTGCCAGCAGACTACGTGGAATGAACACTGAAGCTTTCTTT. Filled out from reference TRBV2 and TRBJ1-1, the complete variable domain reads EPEVTQTPSHQVTQMGQEVILRCVPISNHLYFYWYRQILGQKVEFLVSFYNNEISEKSEIFDDQFSVERPDGSNFTLKIRSTKLEDSAMYFCASRLRGMNTEAFFGQGTRLTVV.

This clone was seen more than once but under ten times. The J gene is TRBJ1-4, the V gene TRBV2, with D maybe TRBD1 (5 bases). The CDR3 runs to 12 residues. The V gene's germline CDR1 is SNHLY and CDR2 FYNNEI. The CDR3 loop is CAAGMDNEKLFF. In nucleotides, the CDR3 is TGTGCGGCAGGGATGGATAATGAAAAACTGTTTTTT.

This clone came up once. V usage is TRBV19 and J usage is TRBJ1-5, with D maybe TRBD1 (5 bases). CDR1 LNHDA and CDR2 SQIVND come from the germline V gene (reference sequence). V lost 3 bases to trimming and J lost 1 base, with 13 bases between them. There are 16 residues in the CDR3. CDR3 nucleotide sequence: TGTGCCAGTAGTATGGGCGGCAGGGTAAGCAATCAGCCCCAGCATTTT. Amino acids: CASSMGGRVSNQPQHF.

Only a few counts were recorded for this clone. This rearrangement joins TRBV10-3 to TRBJ1-3; D is undetermined. Germline V lookup: CDR1 ENHRY, CDR2 SYGVKD. Between the trimmed V and J ends, which lost 6 bases and 2 bases, there was a span of 14 bases. The CDR3 is made up of 15 amino acids. The CDR3 is CAISAGFPAGNTIYF. The CDR3 DNA sequence: TGTGCCATCAGCGCGGGGTTCCCGGCTGGAAACACCATATATTTT.

Comments on this clone: The identical CDR3 is also encoded by other nucleotide sequences in the sample. The chain couples TRBV27 to TRBJ1-6, with a possible D match to TRBD1 (6 bases). Germline V CDR1 and CDR2: MNHEY, SMNVEV (reference sequence). Trimming stripped 5 bases from V and 0 bases from J, with 8 bases between. The CDR3 extends over 15 amino acids. This CDR3 is CASSQGSSYNSPLHF. DNA of the CDR3: TGTGCCAGCAGTCAGGGGAGCTCCTATAATTCACCCCTCCACTTT.

This clone was recorded at least ten times. The chain has TRBV5-4 and TRBJ2-1, with TRBD2 matching 8 bases. The CDR3 runs 14 residues. J lost 8 bases, V lost 4 bases, and 8 bases had no gene match. Germline V gives CDR1 SGHNT, CDR2 YYREEE (reference sequence). The CDR3 DNA is TGTGCCAGCAGCCCCACTAGCGGTAGGGATGAGCAGTTCTTC. Amino acid sequence: CASSPTSGRDEQFF.

V is TRBV6-1 and J is TRBJ2-4; 11 nucleotides line up with TRBD2. The germline gives CDR1 MNHNS, CDR2 SASEGT. The CDR3 runs 18 residues. Losses at the gene ends were 4 bases for V and 0 bases for J; bases not matched to a gene: 8. The CDR3 DNA sequence: TGTGCCAGCAGTGGGCTAGCGGGAGGACTCCTAGCCAAAAACATTCAGTACTTC. Protein product: CASSGLAGGLLAKNIQYF.

The J gene is TRBJ1-5, the V gene TRBV4-1; 9 bases match TRBD1. This CDR3 has 17 amino acids. In germline, CDR1 is MGHRA, CDR2 YSYEKL. V lost 1 base, J lost 1 base, and 5 bases stayed unmatched. The CDR3 protein is CASSQVGQGRSNQPQHF. Written as DNA, the CDR3 is TGCGCCAGCAGCCAAGTGGGACAGGGACGAAGCAATCAGCCCCAGCATTTT.

This clone was picked up one time. The V and J genes are TRBV5-1 and TRBJ2-7; D possibly corresponds to TRBD1 (6 bases). Trimming pared 3 bases from V and 3 bases from J, leaving 13 bases between. The CDR3 runs to 14 residues. In germline, CDR1 is SGHRS, CDR2 YFSETQ. The CDR3 DNA reads as TGCGCCAGCAGCTCCCGGGACAAGAGCTACGAGCAGTACTTC. Its protein is CASSSRDKSYEQYF.

V gene TRBV18 combines with J gene TRBJ2-7; the match to TRBD2 covers 14 bases. V was clipped by 0 bases and J by 9 bases; unmatched bases: 13. The CDR3 loop spans 18 amino acids. Germline-derived CDR1 and CDR2 are KGHSH and LQKENI. DNA of the CDR3: TGTGCCAGCTCACCACCGGGGACTAGCGGGAGTCTCTTAATTTGGCAGTACTTC. Encoded protein: CASSPPGTSGSLLIWQYF.

The chain employs TRBV13 and TRBJ2-7; the match to TRBD1 covers 8 bases. The length of the CDR3 is 14 residues. Germline CDR1 and CDR2: PRHDT and FYEKMQ (reference sequence). Trimming removed 5 bases from V and 6 bases from J; junction bases left unmatched: 9. The CDR3 region has the DNA TGTGCCAGCAGCAACCGACAGGGGTTCGGCGAGCAGTACTTC. Residues: CASSNRQGFGEQYF.

The chain combines TRBV10-2 with TRBJ2-3; 12 bases are a match to TRBD2. The trim removed 7 bases at V and 6 bases at J, leaving 8 bases unmatched. The CDR3 runs to 15 residues. Germline V lookup: CDR1 WSHSY, CDR2 SAAADI. The DNA for the CDR3 is TGCGCCAGCATGAGACTAGCGGGAGCTTATGATACGCAGTATTTT. It yields the protein CASMRLAGAYDTQYF.

V usage is TRBV7-6 and J usage is TRBJ2-3; 11 bases are shared with TRBD2. The germline V gene has CDR1 SGHVS and CDR2 FNYEAQ. CDR3 length equals 17 residues. V dropped 3 bases and J dropped 4; count of bases not matched to a gene: 9. The CDR3 spells CASSFPIAGGQADTQYF. The CDR3 DNA follows: TGTGCCAGCAGCTTCCCAATAGCGGGAGGGCAGGCAGATACGCAGTATTTT.